This TCR beta chain was captured in a study of blood T cell repertoires in COVID-19. Authors' analysis steps: The authors estimated nucleated cell counts from reference gene primer amplification. Clones were read by immunoSEQ multiplex PCR, and TCRdb kept only the in-frame ones, dropping some. For V, J and clone size, that table is used; D and trimming come from the DNA. The sample has roughly 75,000 clones, approximately 80% seen once. Germline lookup yields CDR1 MNHEY and CDR2 SMNVEV (reference sequence). The CDR3 covers 15 residues. Deletions cut 5 bases from V and 1 base from J, with 14 bases between.

The sequenced sample was peripheral blood. This clonotype was obtained from a man aged 50-59 years with acute or convalescent COVID-19. V is TRBV27 and J is TRBJ1-1; D may be TRBD1 (5 bases). CDR3 sequence reads: CASSAPGLANTEAFF. Written as DNA, the CDR3 is TGTGCCAGCAGTGCCCCGGGACTCGCGAACACTGAAGCTTTCTTT.